Below are 17 T cell receptor beta chains sequenced from a single sample in a study of OX40 agonist ivuxolimab in advanced cancers. To prepare the library, the immunoSEQ multiplex PCR assay was applied. Held by TCRdb, this immuneACCESS table contains in-frame sequences only and omits some clones. Under half of the omission traces to an unresolved V gene where checked; the cause of the rest is unknown. The sample data list 65,000 to 85,000 clones, and around 85% of these were observed just once. The ten largest clones take up 0.8% to 1% of the sample. Sequencing was performed on CD4+ or CD8+ T cells sorted from blood, taken in a trial of the OX40 agonist ivuxolimab. These receptors all come from an adult with an advanced solid tumor such as melanoma, head and neck, liver or kidney cancer.

This sequence joins TRBV2 and TRBJ1-6; unclear D gene. Looked up from germline, CDR1 is SNHLY and CDR2 is FYNNEI. The V end lost 6 bases, the J end lost 4 bases, and 13 bases lay between the germline ends. CDR3 length equals 15 residues. In nucleotides, the CDR3 is TGTGCCAGCAGCCCGCCACGAACTTATAATTCACCCCTCCACTTT. Amino acids: CASSPPRTYNSPLHF.

V gene TRBV4-3 combines with J gene TRBJ2-7; 8 positions match TRBD1. Germline assignment: CDR1 LGHNA and CDR2 YSLEER. With V trimmed by 8 bases and J by 0 bases, 9 bases remained unmatched. CDR3 length: 15 amino acids. Here the CDR3 DNA reads TGCGCCAGCCGGGCTAGGACAGGGCTCTCCTACGAGCAGTACTTC. The encoded protein is CASRARTGLSYEQYF.

CDR3 DNA sequence: TGTGCCAGCAGACCCCGAGGAACCGGGGAGCTGTTTTTT. It encodes CASRPRGTGELFF. The chain uses TRBV2 and TRBJ2-2; D is ambiguous. The V end was cut by 6 bases, the J end by 5 bases, with 10 bases between. Per the germline V gene, CDR1 is SNHLY and CDR2 is FYNNEI. The length of the CDR3 is 13 residues.

J is TRBJ1-5 and V is TRBV19; TRBD1 might be the D (6 bases). The CDR3 has 16 amino acids. V was trimmed by 1 base and J by 6 bases, leaving 16 bases between them. Germline values: CDR1 LNHDA, CDR2 SQIVND (reference sequence). The CDR3 region is CASSIGGGQNLQPQHF. CDR3 in DNA: TGTGCCAGTAGTATAGGAGGGGGGCAGAATCTTCAGCCCCAGCATTTT.

V usage is TRBV7-2 and J usage is TRBJ2-1; 14 bases align to TRBD2. Trimming took 5 bases from V and 7 from J; bases not matched to a gene: 7. The CDR3 spans 16 residues. Looked up from germline, CDR1 is SGHTA and CDR2 is FQGNSA. For the CDR3, the DNA is TGTGCCAGCAGCCCCCGACTAGCGGGGGGGCGTAATGAGCAGTTCTTC. Protein: CASSPRLAGGRNEQFF. The full variable domain, its missing parts supplied by reference TRBV7-2 and TRBJ2-1, is GAGVSQSPSNKVTEKGKDVELRCDPISGHTALYWYRQSLGQGLEFLIYFQGNSAPDKSGLPSDRFSAERTGGSVSTLTIQRTQQEDSAVYLCASSPRLAGGRNEQFFGPGTRLTVL.

The V gene is TRBV18, the J gene TRBJ2-7, with D possibly TRBD1 on 5 matching bases. V lost 0 bases and J 2 bases, leaving 11 bases between the germline ends. The CDR3 loop spans 15 amino acids. In germline, CDR1 is KGHSH, CDR2 LQKENI. This CDR3 reads CASSPPPTVTYEQYF. The CDR3 DNA follows: TGTGCCAGCTCACCACCCCCGACAGTTACCTACGAGCAGTACTTC. The whole variable domain, filled in from reference TRBV18 and TRBJ2-7, reads NAGVMQNPRHLVRRRGQEARLRCSPMKGHSHVYWYRQLPEEGLKFMVYLQKENIIDESGMPKERFSAEFPKEGPSILRIQQVVRGDSAAYFCASSPPPTVTYEQYFGPGTRLTVT.

The chain links TRBV5-1 to TRBJ2-3; TRBD2 matches 7 bases. The CDR3 spans 17 residues. The J segment lost 4 bases and the V segment lost 2 bases, leaving 13 bases of the junction unmatched. Germline V CDR1 and CDR2: SGHRS, YFSETQ. The DNA for the CDR3 is TGCGCCAGCAGCTTAACGGGGGGAAGTTCAGTCCCAGATACGCAGTATTTT. This translates into CASSLTGGSSVPDTQYF.

J is TRBJ1-6 and V is TRBV5-1; D is uncertain. CDR1 is SGHRS and CDR2 is YFSETQ in the germline V gene. The CDR3 is 14 residues long. V lost 0 bases, J lost 10 bases, and 11 bases lay in between. This CDR3 reads CASSLDLTGSPLHF. The CDR3 region has the DNA TGCGCCAGCAGCTTGGACTTAACGGGCTCACCCCTCCACTTT.

V usage is TRBV7-8 and J usage is TRBJ1-4, with TRBD1 matching 7 bases. J was trimmed by 8 bases and V by 2 bases; bases with no gene match: 5. The CDR3 spans 14 residues. Germline V gives CDR1 SGHVS, CDR2 FQNEAQ. For the CDR3, the DNA is TGTGCCAGCAGCTTAAGACAGGGTGGAGAAAAACTGTTTTTT. It codes for CASSLRQGGEKLFF.

This clone appeared a few times. This chain joins TRBV7-2 and TRBJ1-5; D unclear. Germline V gene data show CDR1 as SGHTA and CDR2 as FQGNSA. V lost 5 bases and J lost 1, with 3 bases in between. This CDR3 region has 12 residues. The CDR3 region is CASSASNQPQHF. CDR3 sequence (DNA): TGTGCCAGCAGCGCAAGCAATCAGCCCCAGCATTTT.

The gene calls are TRBV7-9 and TRBJ1-2; TRBD1 aligns across 10 bases. The V and J ends lost 1 base and 7 bases, in that order; junction bases with no gene match: 18. This CDR3 is built from 19 residues. Per germline, CDR1 SEHNR and CDR2 FQNEAQ (reference sequence). CDR3 DNA sequence: TGTGCCAGCAGCTTAGGCCTATTACCCACCGGGACAGGGGCGTTTGGCTACACCTTC. It codes for CASSLGLLPTGTGAFGYTF.

This sequence joins TRBV18 and TRBJ2-3; D is undetermined. V gave up 0 bases and J gave up 5 bases, with 9 bases separating them. CDR1 KGHSH and CDR2 LQKENI come from the germline V gene. CDR3 length: 14 amino acids. The CDR3 DNA sequence: TGTGCCAGCTCACCACCGAGGCCTGAAGATACGCAGTATTTT. Protein sequence: CASSPPRPEDTQYF.

The chain has TRBV5-8 and TRBJ1-2; 11 bases are a match to TRBD1. With V trimmed by 4 bases and J by 4 bases, 15 bases remained unmatched. The CDR3 length is 18 residues. Germline assignment: CDR1 SGHTS and CDR2 YDEGEE. In DNA form, the CDR3 reads TGTGCCAGCAGCGTACGTCGCGGACAGGGGGCTTTGGGCTATGGCTACACCTTC. Encoded protein: CASSVRRGQGALGYGYTF.

The rearrangement links TRBV5-8 to TRBJ2-7; 8 positions agree with TRBD1. The germline V gene has CDR1 SGHTS and CDR2 YDEGEE. CDR3 length: 14 residues. The trim removed 4 bases at V and 0 bases at J, leaving 3 bases unmatched. CDR3: CASSVTGGSYEQYF. CDR3 in DNA: TGTGCCAGCAGCGTCACAGGGGGCTCCTACGAGCAGTACTTC. The whole variable domain, remainder taken from reference TRBV5-8 and TRBJ2-7, is EAGVTQSPTHLIKTRGQQATLRCSPISGHTSVYWYQQALGLGLQFLLWYDEGEERNRGNFPPRFSGRQFPNYSSELNVNALELEDSALYLCASSVTGGSYEQYFGPGTRLTVT.

This chain uses TRBV18 with TRBJ1-1; TRBD1 agrees at 8 bases. Germline CDR1 KGHSH, CDR2 LQKENI. The J segment lost 2 bases and the V segment lost 6 bases, leaving 8 bases of the junction unmatched. This CDR3 is 15 amino acids long. This chain's CDR3 is CASSLGGTGNTEAFF. The CDR3 DNA is TGTGCCAGCTCCCTGGGGGGGACAGGTAACACTGAAGCTTTCTTT.

This sequence joins TRBV19 and TRBJ2-2; 7 nucleotides align to TRBD1. The V segment lost 6 bases and the J segment 6 bases; nucleotides outside the gene matches: 7. Germline CDR1 LNHDA, CDR2 SQIVND (reference sequence). This CDR3 has 14 residues. The CDR3 region has the DNA TGTGCCAGTAGGTTCGACAGGGAAGCCGGGGAGCTGTTTTTT. Translated, it gives CASRFDREAGELFF. The full variable domain, rest sourced from reference TRBV19 and TRBJ2-2, is DGGITQSPKYLFRKEGQNVTLSCEQNLNHDAMYWYRQDPGQGLRLIYYSQIVNDFQKGDIAEGYSVSREKKESFPLTVTSAQKNPTAFYLCASRFDREAGELFFGEGSRLTVL.

The chain links TRBV4-3 to TRBJ2-3; a weak D match, TRBD2 (6 bases). The CDR3 contains 16 residues. The V gene lost 6 bases and the J gene lost 2 bases, with 18 bases spanning the gap. Germline assignment: CDR1 LGHNA and CDR2 YSLEER. CDR3 in amino acids: CASSSGQRVDTDTQYF. CDR3 sequence (DNA): TGCGCCAGCAGTTCTGGTCAGCGGGTGGACACAGATACGCAGTATTTT.